Listed below are T cell receptor beta chains from one sample, sequenced in a study of cytomegalovirus exposure and HLA in healthy donors. TCRdb's table, derived via immunoSEQ multiplex PCR, lists solely in-frame clones and lacks some. The table records about 160,000 clones, roughly 90% of them present only once. The specimen sequenced was PBMCs. Source of these receptors: a man aged 18 to 29 in good health and CMV-seropositive. Each CDR3 is given with its conserved first and last residue. Fields, in order: D gene, J gene, clone size, V gene, CDR3 DNA, CDR3 protein. A D gene is named only where the DNA matches it firmly. Some rows mark clone size as missing; the rest say once, few, many or name a class of expanded clone.

D: TRBD2; J: TRBJ2-1; size: -; V: TRBV2; DNA: TGTGCCAGCAGTGATTACACTAGCGGGTGGGGGAAGTCCTACAATGAGCAGTTCTTC; CDR3: CASSDYTSGWGKSYNEQFF
D: -; J: TRBJ1-1; size: -; V: TRBV15; DNA: TGTGCCACCAGCAGGGACGGGGGAACTGAAGCTTTCTTT; CDR3: CATSRDGGTEAFF
D: -; J: TRBJ2-1; size: -; V: TRBV7-9; DNA: TGTGCCAGCAGCTACGGGGAGGAGGATGAGCAGTTCTTC; CDR3: CASSYGEEDEQFF
D: TRBD2; J: TRBJ2-1; size: -; V: TRBV2; DNA: TGTGCCAGCCGGGACTACGAAGACAATGAGCAGTTCTTC; CDR3: CASRDYEDNEQFF
D: TRBD1; J: TRBJ2-7; size: -; V: TRBV18; DNA: TGTGCCAGCTCCCTTAGTCCGGGACAGGCTTCCTACGAGCAGTACTTC; CDR3: CASSLSPGQASYEQYF
D: -; J: TRBJ1-2; size: once; V: TRBV5-5; DNA: TGTGCCAGCAGTGGGGGAGGGGGACACCGAAGCTATGGCTACACCTTC; CDR3: CASSGGGGHRSYGYTF
D: TRBD1; J: TRBJ2-5; size: -; V: TRBV5-1; DNA: TGCGCCAGCAGCTTTGGGACAGGGAGGGAGACCCAGTACTTC; CDR3: CASSFGTGRETQYF
D: -; J: TRBJ1-4; size: -; V: TRBV28; DNA: TGTGCCAGCAGGGCAACAGGAGAAACTAATGAAAAACTGTTTTTT; CDR3: CASRATGETNEKLFF
D: TRBD1; J: TRBJ1-1; size: -; V: TRBV28; DNA: TGTGCCAGCAGCAGCACCGGGACAGGGGGAAGAAACACTGAAGCTTTCTTT; CDR3: CASSSTGTGGRNTEAFF
D: -; J: TRBJ2-1; size: -; V: TRBV11-3; DNA: TGTGCCAGCAGCTTAGAGTCCGGGATTTCCTACAATGAGCAGTTCTTC; CDR3: CASSLESGISYNEQFF
D: -; J: TRBJ1-1; size: -; V: TRBV9; DNA: TGTGCCAGCAGCGCCGCGGGGAACACTGAAGCTTTCTTT; CDR3: CASSAAGNTEAFF
D: -; J: TRBJ2-3; size: -; V: TRBV7-8; DNA: TGTGCCAGCAGCTTGGTGGTCCGGACAGATACGCAGTATTTT; CDR3: CASSLVVRTDTQYF
D: TRBD2; J: TRBJ2-1; size: -; V: TRBV7-2; DNA: TGTGCCAGCAGGAAACCCGGGACTAGCTACAATGAGCAGTTCTTC; CDR3: CASRKPGTSYNEQFF
D: -; J: TRBJ2-7; size: -; V: TRBV6-5; DNA: TGTGCCAGCAGTCTAGCGTATCTCAACGTGGACGAGCAGTACTTC; CDR3: CASSLAYLNVDEQYF
D: -; J: TRBJ2-7; size: -; V: TRBV9; DNA: TGTGCCAGCAGCGTAGGCCCCGCGGAGGACGAGCAGTACTTC; CDR3: CASSVGPAEDEQYF
D: -; J: TRBJ2-5; size: once; V: TRBV15; DNA: TGTGCCACCACCTCCCGGGGTAAAGAGACCCAGTACTTC; CDR3: CATTSRGKETQYF
D: TRBD2; J: TRBJ2-7; size: -; V: TRBV9; DNA: TGTGCCAGCAGCAGTAGTACATCTAGCGGGAAATACGAGCAGTACTTC; CDR3: CASSSSTSSGKYEQYF
D: TRBD2; J: TRBJ2-2; size: -; V: TRBV7-2; DNA: TGTGCCAGCAGCCTAGCGGGAGGGGACACCGGGGAGCTGTTTTTT; CDR3: CASSLAGGDTGELFF
D: TRBD2; J: TRBJ2-1; size: -; V: TRBV28; DNA: TGTGCCAGCAGTCCGTCAGCGGGAGGGCCCTCCTACAATGAGCAGTTCTTC; CDR3: CASSPSAGGPSYNEQFF
D: TRBD1; J: TRBJ1-2; size: -; V: TRBV5-6; DNA: TGTGCCAGCAGCTCCGGGGGGGGACGACAGGGGGCCGGCTATGGCTACACCTTC; CDR3: CASSSGGGRQGAGYGYTF
D: TRBD1; J: TRBJ1-2; size: -; V: TRBV19; DNA: TGTGCCAGTAGTATTCGATCAGGGGGCAGGGACTATGGCTACACCTTC; CDR3: CASSIRSGGRDYGYTF
D: -; J: TRBJ2-2; size: -; V: TRBV5-6; DNA: TGTGCCAGCAGCCCGAGGATACAGGGTTATACCGGGGAGCTGTTTTTT; CDR3: CASSPRIQGYTGELFF
D: TRBD1; J: TRBJ2-7; size: -; V: TRBV5-4; DNA: TGTGCCAGCAGCCCTGGGACGGGACAGCCGCACGAGCAGTACTTC; CDR3: CASSPGTGQPHEQYF
D: TRBD2; J: TRBJ2-3; size: -; V: TRBV27; DNA: TGTGCCAGCACCCCGGGGGGGCTCACAGATACGCAGTATTTT; CDR3: CASTPGGLTDTQYF
D: TRBD2; J: TRBJ2-1; size: -; V: TRBV28; DNA: TGTGCCAGCAGTTGGAGCGGGAGGTACTCTTACAATGAGCAGTTCTTC; CDR3: CASSWSGRYSYNEQFF
D: TRBD2; J: TRBJ2-7; size: once; V: TRBV11-2; DNA: TGTGCCAGCAGCTCCCACTCACTAGCGGGAGAGCATGAGCAGTACTTC; CDR3: CASSSHSLAGEHEQYF
D: -; J: TRBJ2-1; size: -; V: TRBV29-1; DNA: TGCAGCGTTGTCTGGGCAGGCAGGGACAATGAGCAGTTCTTC; CDR3: CSVVWAGRDNEQFF
D: -; J: TRBJ2-3; size: -; V: TRBV28; DNA: TGTGCCAGCAGTAAAGGGGGTCTCCCGGCAGATACGCAGTATTTT; CDR3: CASSKGGLPADTQYF
D: -; J: TRBJ2-6; size: -; V: TRBV9; DNA: TGTGCCAGCAGCCCACAGACAGGCCGCCTTGATGGGGCCAACGTCCTGACTTTC; CDR3: CASSPQTGRLDGANVLTF
D: TRBD2; J: TRBJ2-7; size: -; V: TRBV5-1; DNA: TGCGCCAGCAGCTCTGGACTAGCGGGAGGTATCTCCTACGAGCAGTACTTC; CDR3: CASSSGLAGGISYEQYF
D: -; J: TRBJ1-2; size: -; V: TRBV7-6; DNA: TGTGCCAGCAGCTTACAGGGATCCTATGGCTACACCTTC; CDR3: CASSLQGSYGYTF
D: -; J: TRBJ1-1; size: -; V: TRBV7-8; DNA: TGTGCCAGCAGCGTCTCCACAGGGAACACTGAAGCTTTCTTT; CDR3: CASSVSTGNTEAFF
D: TRBD1; J: TRBJ2-1; size: -; V: TRBV5-6; DNA: TGTGCCAGCAGGCGGACAGGGCCCCGGGGGACCTCATACAATGAGCAGTTCTTC; CDR3: CASRRTGPRGTSYNEQFF
D: TRBD2; J: TRBJ2-7; size: -; V: TRBV10-3; DNA: TGTGCCATCAGTGGTGGGTCTAGCGGACGTTACGAGCAGTACTTC; CDR3: CAISGGSSGRYEQYF
D: -; J: TRBJ2-3; size: -; V: TRBV7-3; DNA: TGTGCCAGCAGCTTATCGCGGGACTCGGGCACAGATACGCAGTATTTT; CDR3: CASSLSRDSGTDTQYF
D: -; J: TRBJ2-7; size: few; V: TRBV11-2; DNA: TGTGCCAGCAGCCAATACGAGCAGTACTTC; CDR3: CASSQYEQYF
D: -; J: TRBJ1-1; size: -; V: TRBV7-9; DNA: TGTGCCAGCAGCCCAAGACGGGGCACTGAAGCTTTCTTT; CDR3: CASSPRRGTEAFF